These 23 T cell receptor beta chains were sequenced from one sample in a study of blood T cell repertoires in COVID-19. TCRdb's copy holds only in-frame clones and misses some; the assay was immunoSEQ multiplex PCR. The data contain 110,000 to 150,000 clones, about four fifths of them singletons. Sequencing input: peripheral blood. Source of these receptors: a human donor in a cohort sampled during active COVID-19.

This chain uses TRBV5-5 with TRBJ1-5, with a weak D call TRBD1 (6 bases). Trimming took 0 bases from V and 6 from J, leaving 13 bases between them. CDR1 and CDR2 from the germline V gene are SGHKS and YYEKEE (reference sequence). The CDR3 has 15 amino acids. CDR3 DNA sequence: TGTGCCAGCAGCTTGGGACGGGGGGCAGGTCAGCCCCAGCATTTT. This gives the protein CASSLGRGAGQPQHF.

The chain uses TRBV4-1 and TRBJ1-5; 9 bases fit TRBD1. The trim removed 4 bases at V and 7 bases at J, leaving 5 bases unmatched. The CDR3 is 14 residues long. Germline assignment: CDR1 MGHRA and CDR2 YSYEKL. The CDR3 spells CASSPTGGGQPQHF. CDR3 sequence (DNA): TGCGCCAGCAGCCCGACAGGGGGAGGGCAGCCCCAGCATTTT.

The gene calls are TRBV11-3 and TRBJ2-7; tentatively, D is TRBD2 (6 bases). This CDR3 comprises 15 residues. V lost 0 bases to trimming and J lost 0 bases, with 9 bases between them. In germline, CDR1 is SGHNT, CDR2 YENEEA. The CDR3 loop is CASSLEAGDSYEQYF. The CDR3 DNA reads TGTGCCAGCAGCTTAGAAGCGGGTGACTCCTACGAGCAGTACTTC.

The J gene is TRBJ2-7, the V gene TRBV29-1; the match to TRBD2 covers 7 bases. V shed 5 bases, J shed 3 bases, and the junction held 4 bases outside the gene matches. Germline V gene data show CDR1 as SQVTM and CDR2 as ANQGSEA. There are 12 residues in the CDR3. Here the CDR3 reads CSVSGDYYEQYF. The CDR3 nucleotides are TGCAGCGTTAGTGGGGACTACTACGAGCAGTACTTC.

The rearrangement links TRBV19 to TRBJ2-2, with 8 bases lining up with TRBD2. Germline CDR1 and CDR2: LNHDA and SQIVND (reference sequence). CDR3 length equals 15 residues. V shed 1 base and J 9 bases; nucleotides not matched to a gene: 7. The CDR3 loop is CASSIAQRELRELFF. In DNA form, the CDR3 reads TGTGCCAGTAGTATAGCCCAGCGGGAGTTAAGGGAGCTGTTTTTT.

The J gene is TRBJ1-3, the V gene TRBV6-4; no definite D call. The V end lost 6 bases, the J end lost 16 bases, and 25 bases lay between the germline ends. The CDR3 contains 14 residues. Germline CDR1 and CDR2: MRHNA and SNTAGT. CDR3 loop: CASSPTRSQNERYF. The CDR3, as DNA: TGTGCCAGCAGCCCAACCAGGTCCCAAAATGAAAGGTATTTT.

DNA for the CDR3: TGCGCCAGCAGCTTGGGTTCTAATTCGGATACGCAGTATTTT. Its protein product is CASSLGSNSDTQYF. The gene calls are TRBV5-1 and TRBJ2-3; D gene unclear. V was pared by 0 bases and J by 6 bases, with 11 bases between. CDR3 size: 14 residues. The germline V gene has CDR1 SGHRS and CDR2 YFSETQ.

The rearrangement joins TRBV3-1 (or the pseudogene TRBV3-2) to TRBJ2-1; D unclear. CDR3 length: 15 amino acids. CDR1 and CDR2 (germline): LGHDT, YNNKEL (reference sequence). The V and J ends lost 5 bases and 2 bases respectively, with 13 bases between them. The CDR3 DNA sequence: TGTGCCAGCAGCGAAACAGTTGACCCCTACAATGAGCAGTTCTTC. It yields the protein CASSETVDPYNEQFF.

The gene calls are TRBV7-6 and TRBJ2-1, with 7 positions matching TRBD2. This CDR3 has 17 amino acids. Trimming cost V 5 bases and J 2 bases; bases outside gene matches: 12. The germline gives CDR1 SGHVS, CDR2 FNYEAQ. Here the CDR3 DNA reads TGTGCCAGCAGCGAAACCCGGAGGAGCGGGGCCTACAATGAGCAGTTCTTC. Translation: CASSETRRSGAYNEQFF.

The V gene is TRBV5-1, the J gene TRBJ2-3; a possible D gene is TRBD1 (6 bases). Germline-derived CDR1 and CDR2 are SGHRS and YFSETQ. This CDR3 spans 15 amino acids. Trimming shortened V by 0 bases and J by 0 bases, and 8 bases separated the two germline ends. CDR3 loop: CASSLVQGSTDTQYF. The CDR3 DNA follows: TGCGCCAGCAGCTTGGTACAGGGAAGCACAGATACGCAGTATTTT.

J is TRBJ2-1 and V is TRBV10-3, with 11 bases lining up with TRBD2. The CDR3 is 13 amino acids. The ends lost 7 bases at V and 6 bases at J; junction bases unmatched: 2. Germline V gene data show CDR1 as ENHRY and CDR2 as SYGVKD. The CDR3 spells CAIKGLAVNEQFF. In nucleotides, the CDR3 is TGTGCCATCAAGGGACTAGCGGTCAATGAGCAGTTCTTC.

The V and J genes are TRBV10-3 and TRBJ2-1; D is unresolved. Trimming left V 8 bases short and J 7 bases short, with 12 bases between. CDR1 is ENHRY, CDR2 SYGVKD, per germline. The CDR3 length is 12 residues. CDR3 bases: TGTGCCATCGGGCCGCGTGTAAATGAGCAGTTCTTC. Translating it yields CAIGPRVNEQFF.

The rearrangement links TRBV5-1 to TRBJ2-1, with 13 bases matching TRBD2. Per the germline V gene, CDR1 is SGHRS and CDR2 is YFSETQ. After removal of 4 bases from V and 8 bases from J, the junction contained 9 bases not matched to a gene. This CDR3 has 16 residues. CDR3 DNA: TGCGCCAGCAGCGGGGGACTAGCGGGACCGCCCCATGAGCAGTTCTTC. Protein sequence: CASSGGLAGPPHEQFF.

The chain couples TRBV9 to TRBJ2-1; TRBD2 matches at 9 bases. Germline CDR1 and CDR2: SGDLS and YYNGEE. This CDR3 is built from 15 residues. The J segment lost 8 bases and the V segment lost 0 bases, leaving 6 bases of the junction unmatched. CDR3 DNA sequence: TGTGCCAGCAGCGTAGGGGTAATAGCGGGAGATGAGCAGTTCTTC. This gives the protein CASSVGVIAGDEQFF. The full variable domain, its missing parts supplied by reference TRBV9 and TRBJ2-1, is DSGVTQTPKHLITATGQRVTLRCSPRSGDLSVYWYQQSLDQGLQFLIQYYNGEERAKGNILERFSAQQFPDLHSELNLSSLELGDSALYFCASSVGVIAGDEQFFGPGTRLTVL.

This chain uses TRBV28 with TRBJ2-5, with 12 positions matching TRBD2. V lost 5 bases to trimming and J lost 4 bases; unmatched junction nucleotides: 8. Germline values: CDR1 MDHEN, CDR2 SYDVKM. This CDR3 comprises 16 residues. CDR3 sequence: CASSAIKGLAGETQYF. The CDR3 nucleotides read TGTGCCAGCAGTGCTATAAAGGGACTAGCGGGAGAGACCCAGTACTTC.

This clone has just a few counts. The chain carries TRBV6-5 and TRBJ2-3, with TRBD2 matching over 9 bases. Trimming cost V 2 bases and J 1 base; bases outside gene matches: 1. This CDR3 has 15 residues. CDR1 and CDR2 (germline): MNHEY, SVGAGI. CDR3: CASSYRTSGTDTQYF. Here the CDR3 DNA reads TGTGCCAGCAGTTACCGGACTAGCGGCACAGATACGCAGTATTTT.

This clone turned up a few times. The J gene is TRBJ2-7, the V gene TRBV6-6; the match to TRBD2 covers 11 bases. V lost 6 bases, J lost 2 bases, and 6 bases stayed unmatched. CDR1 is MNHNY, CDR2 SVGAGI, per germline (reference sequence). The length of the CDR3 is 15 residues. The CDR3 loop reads CASRLGTSGPYEQYF. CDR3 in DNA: TGTGCCAGCAGGCTAGGGACTAGCGGCCCCTACGAGCAGTACTTC.

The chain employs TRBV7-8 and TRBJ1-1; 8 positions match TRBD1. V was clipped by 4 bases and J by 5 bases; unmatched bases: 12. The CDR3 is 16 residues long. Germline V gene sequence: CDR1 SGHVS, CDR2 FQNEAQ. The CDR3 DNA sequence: TGTGCCAGCAGCTCGGACAGGGTCGGCTCGGAGACTGAAGCTTTCTTT. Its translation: CASSSDRVGSETEAFF.

The CDR3 DNA follows: TGCGCCAGCAGCTTGGATTTTTCTGAGACACGGGAAGCTTTCTTT. This gives the protein CASSLDFSETREAFF. The rearrangement joins TRBV5-1 to TRBJ1-1; no definite D call. Germline CDR1 SGHRS, CDR2 YFSETQ. CDR3 length equals 15 residues. V dropped 0 bases and J dropped 8 bases, with 17 bases sitting between them.

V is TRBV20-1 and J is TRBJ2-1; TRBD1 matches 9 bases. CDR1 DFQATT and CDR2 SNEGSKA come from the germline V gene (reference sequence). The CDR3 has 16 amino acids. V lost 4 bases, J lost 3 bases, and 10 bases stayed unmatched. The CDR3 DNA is TGCAGTGCTACTGAAGCCGGGACAGGGTACTACAATGAGCAGTTCTTC. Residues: CSATEAGTGYYNEQFF.

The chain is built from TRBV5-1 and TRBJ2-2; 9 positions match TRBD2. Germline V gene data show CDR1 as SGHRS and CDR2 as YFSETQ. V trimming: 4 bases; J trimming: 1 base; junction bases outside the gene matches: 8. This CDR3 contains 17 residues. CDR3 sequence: CASSRRLAELNTGELFF. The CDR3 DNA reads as TGCGCCAGCAGCCGCAGACTAGCGGAGCTGAACACCGGGGAGCTGTTTTTT.

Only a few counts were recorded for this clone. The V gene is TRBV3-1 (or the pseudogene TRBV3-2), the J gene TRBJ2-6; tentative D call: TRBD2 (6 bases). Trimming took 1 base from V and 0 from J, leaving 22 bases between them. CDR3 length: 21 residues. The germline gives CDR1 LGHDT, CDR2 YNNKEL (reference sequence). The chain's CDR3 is CASSQGISGLAGTSGANVLTF. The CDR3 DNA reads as TGTGCCAGCAGCCAAGGGATATCAGGCTTGGCGGGGACCTCTGGGGCCAACGTCCTGACTTTC.

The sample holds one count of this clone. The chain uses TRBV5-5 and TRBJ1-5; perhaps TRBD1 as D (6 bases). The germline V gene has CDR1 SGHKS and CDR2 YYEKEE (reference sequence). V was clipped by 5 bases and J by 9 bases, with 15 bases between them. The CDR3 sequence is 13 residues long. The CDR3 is CASRPDSNGPQHF. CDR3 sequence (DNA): TGTGCCAGCAGACCGGACAGCAACGGGCCCCAGCATTTT. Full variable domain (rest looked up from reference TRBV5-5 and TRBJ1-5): DAGVTQSPTHLIKTRGQQVTLRCSPISGHKSVSWYQQVLGQGPQFIFQYYEKEERGRGNFPDRFSARQFPNYSSELNVNALLLGDSALYLCASRPDSNGPQHFGDGTRLSIL.